This T cell receptor beta chain was obtained from a study of shared clonotypes between healthy human individuals. Selected positively for CCR7 and CD45RO-negative, naive CD8 cells excluded terminally differentiated effector memory CD45RA+ cells. Donors comprised healthy HIV-negative adults lacking recent acute infections or vaccinations. V gave up 5 bases and J gave up 7 bases; unmatched junction bases: 7. The CDR3 consists of 15 residues. Germline V gene data show CDR1 as MGHDK and CDR2 as SYGVNS. Measured with immunoSEQ multiplex PCR; TCRdb has only the in-frame clones, and not every one. This sample has approximately 1.9 million clones, with 93% found just once.

The chain joins TRBV25-1 to TRBJ1-4, with 10 bases lining up with TRBD1. Sequenced input: naive CD8+ T cells from PBMCs. This clonotype originated in a man between 18 and 29 years old in good health. Some clones in this sample may be carry-over from other donors' samples. For the CDR3, the DNA is TGTGCCAGCAGTACCAGGACAGGGGGGAGTGAAAAACTGTTTTTT. This sequence encodes CASSTRTGGSEKLFF.